This T cell receptor beta chain was profiled in a study of OX40 agonist ivuxolimab in advanced cancers. Findings and caveats of the study: Normalized expansion of T-cell clones was also low for some nonresponders.

Method: immunoSEQ multiplex PCR; TCRdb's copy keeps in-frame clones and lacks some. The data show 12,000 or so clones, with about 83% seen just once and approximately 20% held by the top ten. A word on this clone: Its antigen is currently unknown.

Trimming shortened V by 5 bases and J by 4 bases, and 12 bases separated the two germline ends. Germline CDR1 and CDR2: SEHNR and FQNEAQ (reference sequence). The CDR3 consists of 15 residues. The rearrangement joins TRBV7-9 to TRBJ2-6, with a weak D call TRBD1 (6 bases). The sequence was obtained from an adult with an advanced solid tumor such as melanoma, head and neck, liver or kidney cancer. The sequencing here drew on CD4+ or CD8+ T cells sorted from blood, taken in a trial of the OX40 agonist ivuxolimab. The CDR3 spells CASSGDIGGANVLTF. In DNA, the CDR3 is TGTGCCAGCAGCGGGGACATTGGAGGGGCCAACGTCCTGACTTTC.